Given below is one TCR beta chain in context. These data are taken from a study of T cell changes during pregnancy in multiple sclerosis. The protocol was immunoSEQ multiplex PCR, while the TCRdb copy is restricted to in-frame clones and leaves out a portion. The table includes 25,000 to 30,000 clones, roughly nine tenths detected once. Sequences were derived from CD4+ T cells from peripheral blood mononuclear cells, sampled in the second trimester of pregnancy. The clonotype was recovered from a female donor with multiple sclerosis, enrolled in a pregnancy study.

This CDR3 reads CASSPGYWEAPFF. CDR3 in DNA: TGTGCCAGCAGCCCGGGGTACTGGGAAGCCCCGTTCTTC. This sequence joins TRBV7-3 and TRBJ2-1; weak D call: TRBD2 (5 bases). CDR3 length: 13 amino acids. The germline gives CDR1 SGHTA, CDR2 FQGTGA. V was trimmed by 5 bases and J by 15 bases, leaving 20 bases between them.